This passage covers 31 T cell receptor beta chains from one sample sequenced in a study of identical twins. MiXCR, run by TCRdb on the 5' RACE reads, gives a single entry per CDR3 protein. The data contain about 240,000 distinct CDR3 sequences, about 11% of them seen just once; the ten biggest clones take up about a tenth. The sequenced sample consisted of memory T cells sorted from blood. Every receptor here comes from a man aged 50 or older in good health.

The sample holds many counts of this clonotype. The genes are TRBV5-6 and TRBJ1-2; D call uncertain. Per the germline V gene, CDR1 is SGHDT and CDR2 is YYEEEE. This CDR3 is 12 amino acids long. The V end was cut by 2 bases, the J end by 1 base, with 3 bases between. Here the CDR3 DNA reads TGTGCCAGCAGCTTACTTAACTATGGCTACACCTTC. Its protein is CASSLLNYGYTF.

The chain has TRBV7-8 and TRBJ1-3, with 11 bases identical to TRBD1. From germline, CDR1 is SGHVS and CDR2 FQNEAQ. Trimming at V came to 3 bases and at J to 3 bases, leaving 10 bases not matched to a gene. The CDR3 length is 18 residues. The CDR3 DNA is TGTGCCAGCAGCTTGATCGGGACAGGGGGTGCCGTTGGAAACACCATATATTTT. Translation gives CASSLIGTGGAVGNTIYF.

The chain joins TRBV4-3 to TRBJ1-6, with D maybe TRBD1 (5 bases). V shed 1 base and J shed 7 bases, with 11 bases lying between them. This CDR3 spans 15 amino acids. In germline, CDR1 is LGHNA, CDR2 YSLEER. The CDR3 reads CASSQGSTDNSPLHF. The DNA of the CDR3 is TGCGCCAGCAGCCAAGGGTCGACAGACAATTCACCCCTCCACTTT.

This clonotype was seen repeatedly, ten times or more. The rearrangement joins TRBV4-3 to TRBJ2-5, with TRBD1 as a possible D gene (7 bases). The CDR3 contains 16 residues. Germline V gene sequence: CDR1 LGHNA, CDR2 YSLEER. The ends were cut back, 1 base at V and 3 bases at J, with 15 bases in the middle. Written as DNA, the CDR3 is TGCGCCAGCAGCCAAGCCCTCAGGGGGGTGGAAGAGACCCAGTACTTC. Its protein product is CASSQALRGVEETQYF.

The chain uses TRBV20-1 and TRBJ2-2, with TRBD1 matching over 7 bases. J gave up 0 bases and V 1 base, and 2 bases lay outside the gene matches. Germline V gives CDR1 DFQATT, CDR2 SNEGSKA (reference sequence). The CDR3 has 15 residues. This CDR3 is CSARVTGTNTGELFF. The DNA for the CDR3 is TGCAGTGCTAGAGTGACAGGGACGAACACCGGGGAGCTGTTTTTT.

The V call is TRBV28, the J call TRBJ2-7; 11 nucleotides match TRBD1. Germline V gene data show CDR1 as MDHEN and CDR2 as SYDVKM. The CDR3 contains 18 residues. After removal of 6 bases from V and 3 bases from J, the junction contained 16 bases not matched to a gene. This CDR3 is CASRPGVAWTGGFYEQYF. CDR3 nucleotide sequence: TGTGCCAGCAGGCCTGGTGTCGCCTGGACAGGGGGCTTCTACGAGCAGTACTTC.

Ten or more counts support this clonotype. The chain joins TRBV20-1 to TRBJ2-5; unclear D gene. The CDR3 sequence is 11 residues long. Germline CDR1 DFQATT, CDR2 SNEGSKA (reference sequence). The V end was cut by 8 bases, the J end by 1 base, with 8 bases between. DNA for the CDR3: TGCAGTTTCCACTTCCAAGAGACCCAGTACTTC. As protein: CSFHFQETQYF.

The chain recombines TRBV29-1 with TRBJ2-7, with TRBD1 as a possible D gene (6 bases). CDR1 is SQVTM, CDR2 ANQGSEA, per germline. Trimming removed 6 bases at V and 2 bases at J, with 11 bases between. The CDR3 contains 12 residues. This CDR3 is CSVGAGPYEQYF. Here the CDR3 DNA reads TGCAGCGTGGGGGCGGGTCCCTACGAGCAGTACTTC.

The chain joins TRBV12-3 or TRBV12-4 to TRBJ2-2, with D perhaps matching TRBD2 (5 bases). CDR3 length: 14 residues. Trimming shortened V by 2 bases and J by 7 bases, and 11 bases separated the two germline ends. The CDR3 loop is CASSLTTRVGELFF. In DNA, the CDR3 is TGTGCCAGCAGTTTAACAACGAGGGTCGGGGAGCTGTTTTTT.

The J gene is TRBJ2-6, the V gene TRBV30, with D perhaps TRBD2 (6 bases). This CDR3 contains 15 residues. Germline assignment: CDR1 GTSNPN and CDR2 SVGIG (reference sequence). Deletions cut 7 bases from V and 1 base from J, with 14 bases between. The DNA for the CDR3 is TGTGCCTCGACGCGGGGCGGGTCTGGGGCCAACGTCCTGACTTTC. This gives the protein CASTRGGSGANVLTF.

This clonotype occurred a few times. The chain recombines TRBV28 with TRBJ2-5; tentative D call: TRBD2 (5 bases). Germline CDR1 is MDHEN and CDR2 is SYDVKM. Trimming shortened V by 8 bases and J by 2 bases, and 24 bases separated the two germline ends. This CDR3 is built from 17 residues. This CDR3 reads CASPPGWLRAFQETQYF. In DNA form, the CDR3 reads TGTGCCAGCCCCCCGGGCTGGCTGAGGGCTTTTCAAGAGACCCAGTACTTC.

J is TRBJ1-5 and V is TRBV27; D ambiguous. The CDR3 totals 15 residues. CDR1 is MNHEY and CDR2 is SMNVEV in the germline V gene (reference sequence). Trimming removed 3 bases from V and 4 bases from J, with 13 bases in between. The CDR3 region is CASSFPARGNQPQHF. CDR3 nucleotides: TGTGCCAGCAGTTTCCCGGCCCGGGGAAATCAGCCCCAGCATTTT.

This clonotype has at least ten counts. The chain has TRBV29-1 and TRBJ2-3, with 8 bases aligning to TRBD2. The CDR3 length is 20 residues. Per the germline V gene, CDR1 is SQVTM and CDR2 is ANQGSEA. V gave up 2 bases and J gave up 3 bases; unmatched junction bases: 22. CDR3 in DNA: TGCAGCGTTGAATGGGGCGGGGGGACCCGGAGACCCTTGCGGACAGATACGCAGTATTTT. Amino acids: CSVEWGGGTRRPLRTDTQYF.

In regard to this clonotype: It may be a read error: a sequence one base away is much more abundant. Here the CDR3 omits its conserved ending phenylalanine or tryptophan, so a read error is the likely source. Written as DNA, the CDR3 is TGTGCCACCGCCCAAGATTACGAGCAGTACTTA. Amino acid sequence: CATAQDYEQYL. The rearrangement links TRBV24-1 to TRBJ2-7; D is uncertain. This CDR3 region has 11 residues. The V and J ends lost 9 bases and 4 bases respectively, with 9 bases between them. Germline CDR1 KGHDR, CDR2 SFDVKD.

Ten or more counts support this clonotype. The chain employs TRBV5-1 and TRBJ2-5, with 10 positions matching TRBD1. Germline lookup yields CDR1 SGHRS and CDR2 YFSETQ. The CDR3 sequence is 14 residues long. V shed 0 bases and J 4 bases; nucleotides not matched to a gene: 0. CDR3 nucleotide sequence: TGCGCCAGCAGCTTGGGGACAGGGGGAGAGACCCAGTACTTC. Protein product: CASSLGTGGETQYF.

The chain links TRBV25-1 to TRBJ2-7, with TRBD1 as a possible D gene (6 bases). Germline V lookup: CDR1 MGHDK, CDR2 SYGVNS. CDR3 length: 13 residues. V was shortened by 6 bases and J by 0 bases, with 9 bases between the two germline ends. The CDR3 region is CASRGDNSYEQYF. The DNA of the CDR3 is TGTGCCAGCAGGGGGGACAACTCCTACGAGCAGTACTTC.

This clonotype was seen a few times. V gene TRBV27 combines with J gene TRBJ2-7, with TRBD2 matching over 10 bases. The CDR3 is 16 residues long. The V gene's germline CDR1 is MNHEY and CDR2 SMNVEV (reference sequence). V shed 5 bases, J shed 5 bases, and the junction held 12 bases outside the gene matches. In DNA, the CDR3 is TGTGCCAGCAGTATCAGCGGGAGGGCCTTGTGGAACGAGCAGTACTTC. As protein: CASSISGRALWNEQYF.

This clonotype has only one observation. A read error may explain this, as a much larger clone is one base away. The chain carries TRBV9 and TRBJ1-4, with D maybe TRBD1 (6 bases). The CDR3 runs 16 residues. Per the germline V gene, CDR1 is SGDLS and CDR2 is YYNGEE. Here the CDR3 DNA reads TGTGCCAGCAGCGTAGCCGGGGGGCAAACTAATGGAAAACTGTTTTTT. Translation gives CASSVAGGQTNGKLFF.

The rearrangement links TRBV6-1 to TRBJ2-7, with TRBD1 matching 9 bases. The V gene's germline CDR1 is MNHNS and CDR2 SASEGT. The CDR3 spans 14 residues. The trim removed 6 bases at V and 4 bases at J, leaving 7 bases unmatched. CDR3 in DNA: TGTGCCAGCAGAACCTGGGACAGGGAGTACGAGCAGTACTTC. Amino acids: CASRTWDREYEQYF.

The chain employs TRBV7-9 and TRBJ2-2; 7 nucleotides agree with TRBD1. CDR1 is SEHNR and CDR2 is FQNEAQ in the germline V gene (reference sequence). The CDR3 length is 15 residues. Trimming cost V 5 bases and J 1 base; bases outside gene matches: 4. The CDR3 loop reads CASSNRDRNTGELFF. CDR3 nucleotides: TGTGCCAGCAGCAACCGGGACAGGAACACCGGGGAGCTGTTTTTT.

This clonotype was recorded at least ten times. V and J are TRBV5-4 and TRBJ1-2; no reliable D call. The CDR3 is 14 amino acids. Per germline, CDR1 SGHNT and CDR2 YYREEE (reference sequence). V lost 0 bases and J lost 1, with 7 bases in between. The chain's CDR3 is CASSLEQSNYGYTF. CDR3 DNA sequence: TGTGCCAGCAGCTTGGAACAGAGTAACTATGGCTACACCTTC.

Ten or more counts support this clonotype. The J gene is TRBJ2-7, the V gene TRBV4-1, with TRBD1 identical over 9 bases. Germline V lookup: CDR1 MGHRA, CDR2 YSYEKL. J lost 3 bases, V lost 0 bases, and 6 bases had no gene match. The CDR3 is 16 amino acids. CDR3 residues: CASSQEGGQGDYEQYF. Here the CDR3 DNA reads TGCGCCAGCAGCCAAGAAGGGGGACAGGGAGACTACGAGCAGTACTTC.

Ten or more counts support this clonotype. The V and J genes are TRBV12-3 or TRBV12-4 and TRBJ1-5; unclear D gene. The V end was cut by 2 bases, the J end by 0 bases, with 8 bases between. This CDR3 comprises 15 residues. For the CDR3, the DNA is TGTGCCAGCAGTTTAAACAGCTATAGCAATCAGCCCCAGCATTTT. It translates to CASSLNSYSNQPQHF.

The chain links TRBV11-1 to TRBJ1-1, with unresolved D. Germline CDR1 reads SGHAT; CDR2 reads FQDESV (reference sequence). Trimming cost V 2 bases and J 1 base, with 8 bases left between them. CDR3 size: 14 residues. The CDR3 nucleotides are TGTGCCAGCAGCTTAATCACACAGAACACTGAAGCTTTCTTT. Protein: CASSLITQNTEAFF.

CDR3 bases: TGTGCCAGCACCTTTTCCGGGACAGGGGTGGCCGGGGAGCTGTTTTTT. Translating gives CASTFSGTGVAGELFF. The rearrangement links TRBV27 to TRBJ2-2, with 10 bases lining up with TRBD1. V gave up 7 bases and J gave up 6 bases; unmatched junction bases: 11. From germline, CDR1 is MNHEY and CDR2 SMNVEV (reference sequence). This CDR3 region has 16 residues.

The table lists this clonotype with a few counts. This rearrangement joins TRBV11-1 to TRBJ2-7, with D possibly called TRBD1 or TRBD2 (6 bases each). The CDR3 has 14 residues. The V gene lost 3 bases and the J gene lost 4 bases, with 13 bases spanning the gap. Looked up from germline, CDR1 is SGHAT and CDR2 is FQDESV (reference sequence). This chain's CDR3 is CASSLWGAQYEQYF. The CDR3 coding sequence is TGTGCCAGCAGCTTGTGGGGGGCCCAGTACGAGCAGTACTTC.

This rearrangement joins TRBV7-6 to TRBJ2-7, with 10 nucleotides matching TRBD1. Germline CDR1 and CDR2: SGHVS and FNYEAQ. V was clipped by 6 bases and J by 3 bases; unmatched bases: 5. CDR3 size: 14 residues. The CDR3 DNA reads as TGTGCCAGCAGTGACGGGACAGGGGACTACGAGCAGTACTTC. Amino acids: CASSDGTGDYEQYF.

This clonotype has a handful of counts. V and J are TRBV6-1 and TRBJ1-2, with 8 positions matching TRBD1. Germline CDR1 is MNHNS and CDR2 is SASEGT. The V and J ends lost 6 bases and 8 bases, in that order; junction bases with no gene match: 11. This CDR3 contains 14 residues. The DNA for the CDR3 is TGTGCCAGCAGGGGAGACAGGGGAGTTTTGGGCTACACCTTC. It encodes CASRGDRGVLGYTF.

The chain couples TRBV5-5 to TRBJ1-5, with a possible D match to TRBD1 (5 bases). V shed 4 bases and J shed 8 bases, with 16 bases lying between them. Germline-derived CDR1 and CDR2 are SGHKS and YYEKEE (reference sequence). CDR3 size: 14 residues. The CDR3 loop is CASSRGEGVEPQHF. The CDR3 DNA follows: TGTGCCAGCAGCCGAGGGGAGGGCGTGGAGCCCCAGCATTTT.

Turning to this clonotype: This may stem from a read error, because a much larger clone lies one nucleotide away. This chain links TRBV7-2 with TRBJ1-1; TRBD1 aligns across 7 bases. CDR1 is SGHTA and CDR2 is FQGNSA in the germline V gene. After removal of 4 bases from V and 2 bases from J, the junction contained 7 bases not matched to a gene. The CDR3 is 15 residues long. The CDR3 DNA is TGTGCCAGCAGCTACCGGGGACAGATAAACACTGAAGCTTTCTTT. Amino acids: CASSYRGQINTEAFF. Using reference TRBV7-2 and TRBJ1-1 for the parts outside the CDR3, the full variable domain is GAGVSQSPSNKVTEKGKDVELRCDPISGHTALYWYRQSLGQGLEFLIYFQGNSAPDKSGLPSDRFSAERTGGSVSTLTIQRTQQEDSAVYLCASSYRGQINTEAFFGQGTRLTVV.

As regards this clonotype: A much larger clone differs by one base, so this may be a read error. CDR3 sequence: CASSLDRGEGLDTQCF. The CDR3 DNA follows: TGTGCCAGCAGCTTAGATAGAGGGGAAGGGCTGGATACGCAGTGTTTT. The chain employs TRBV7-2 and TRBJ2-3; D might be TRBD1 or TRBD2, each matching 5 bases. Germline V gene data show CDR1 as SGHTA and CDR2 as FQGNSA. The CDR3 runs 16 residues.